The 20 T cell receptor beta chains presented below share a single source sample, sequenced in a study of immune cell composition in non-small cell lung cancer. TCRdb keeps only in-frame clones here, not all; method: immunoSEQ multiplex PCR. The repertoire holds 1,500 to 2,500 clones, with 82% as singletons. The sequenced sample was lung tumor tissue. These receptors were collected from a human donor with non-small cell lung cancer.

The rearrangement uses TRBV5-4 and TRBJ2-3, with D unresolved. V was trimmed by 0 bases and J by 2 bases, leaving 7 bases between them. The CDR3 covers 14 residues. The germline gives CDR1 SGHNT, CDR2 YYREEE (reference sequence). CDR3 amino acids: CASSLVEPTDTQYF. CDR3 DNA sequence: TGTGCCAGCAGCTTGGTAGAGCCCACAGATACGCAGTATTTT.

The chain couples TRBV29-1 to TRBJ2-1, with 8 bases fitting TRBD2. The CDR3 consists of 16 residues. V gave up 6 bases and J gave up 3 bases; unmatched junction bases: 13. The germline gives CDR1 SQVTM, CDR2 ANQGSEA. In DNA, the CDR3 is TGCAGCGTCCCCCAAACGGGGCGGGGGGACTACAATGAGCAGTTCTTC. Protein product: CSVPQTGRGDYNEQFF.

The chain links TRBV9 to TRBJ1-1; 7 nucleotides align to TRBD1. The germline CDR1 and CDR2 sequences are SGDLS and YYNGEE. Trimming at V came to 2 bases and at J to 3 bases, leaving 1 base not matched to a gene. The CDR3 loop spans 13 amino acids. The CDR3 here is CASSVDRDTEAFF. The CDR3 bases are TGTGCCAGCAGCGTTGACAGGGACACTGAAGCTTTCTTT.

This clone was counted between two and nine times. This chain joins TRBV6-4 and TRBJ1-1; D is possibly TRBD1 (5 bases). This CDR3 comprises 13 residues. The germline gives CDR1 MRHNA, CDR2 SNTAGT. Trimming took off 4 bases at V and 7 bases at J, with 13 bases between the two ends. The CDR3 nucleotides are TGTGCCAGCAGTGTTTCGCTCCAGGGTGAAGCTTTCTTT. Amino acids: CASSVSLQGEAFF.

The CDR3 spells CASGFSRQGTNTEAFF. In DNA, the CDR3 is TGTGCTAGTGGTTTTTCGAGACAGGGAACGAACACTGAAGCTTTCTTT. The V and J genes are TRBV12-5 and TRBJ1-1, with 7 bases identical to TRBD1. The V and J ends lost 3 bases and 1 base, in that order; junction bases with no gene match: 8. The germline V gene has CDR1 LGHNT and CDR2 FRNRAP. The length of the CDR3 is 16 residues.

The V gene is TRBV9, the J gene TRBJ1-1; D remains ambiguous. This CDR3 region has 14 residues. CDR1 and CDR2 (germline): SGDLS, YYNGEE. V was trimmed by 3 bases and J by 4 bases, leaving 13 bases between them. CDR3 residues: CASSASGRVTEAFF. The DNA of the CDR3 is TGTGCCAGCAGCGCCAGTGGCCGGGTCACTGAAGCTTTCTTT.

The chain carries TRBV7-8 and TRBJ2-6; the D gene is possibly TRBD2 (5 bases). CDR3 length: 14 residues. Deletions cut 9 bases from V and 4 bases from J, with 13 bases between. Germline loops: CDR1 SGHVS, CDR2 FQNEAQ. The CDR3 loop reads CASVGVLGANVLTF. As DNA, the CDR3 is TGTGCCAGTGTCGGGGTCCTCGGGGCCAACGTCCTGACTTTC.

Only a few counts were recorded for this clone. The rearrangement joins TRBV18 to TRBJ2-1, with D maybe TRBD1 (6 bases). Germline V gene sequence: CDR1 KGHSH, CDR2 LQKENI. The ends were cut back, 2 bases at V and 9 bases at J, with 17 bases in the middle. The CDR3 sequence is 15 residues long. For the CDR3, the DNA is TGTGCCAGCTCACCAAGACAGGTTTCGGGTAGTGAGCAGTTCTTC. This gives the protein CASSPRQVSGSEQFF.

This clone was seen once. The chain has TRBV7-9 and TRBJ2-7; 7 positions match TRBD1. This CDR3 is built from 16 residues. V lost 5 bases to trimming and J lost 6 bases; unmatched junction nucleotides: 16. Germline lookup yields CDR1 SEHNR and CDR2 FQNEAQ (reference sequence). The chain's CDR3 is CASSPPDRAPWAEQYF. In nucleotides, the CDR3 is TGTGCCAGCAGCCCCCCCGACAGGGCCCCTTGGGCCGAGCAGTACTTC.

The chain couples TRBV29-1 to TRBJ2-5; 8 positions agree with TRBD1. CDR3 length: 13 amino acids. The V and J ends lost 4 bases and 5 bases, in that order; junction bases with no gene match: 6. Germline CDR1 and CDR2: SQVTM and ANQGSEA. As DNA, the CDR3 is TGCAGCGTTGCAGGTGACAGGGGCGAGACCCAGTACTTC. Protein sequence: CSVAGDRGETQYF.

The gene calls are TRBV28 and TRBJ1-1; D is unclear. The ends were cut back, 6 bases at V and 0 bases at J, with 23 bases in the middle. The CDR3 runs to 18 residues. Germline-derived CDR1 and CDR2 are MDHEN and SYDVKM. This CDR3 is CASRVRPGSLSVNTEAFF. CDR3 sequence (DNA): TGTGCCAGCAGAGTCCGACCGGGAAGCTTAAGCGTGAACACTGAAGCTTTCTTT.

This clone has just a few counts. The V gene is TRBV5-1, the J gene TRBJ2-7, with 7 bases lining up with TRBD2. V was pared by 4 bases and J by 9 bases, with 16 bases of the junction left unmatched. The CDR3 runs 15 residues. Germline V lookup: CDR1 SGHRS, CDR2 YFSETQ. DNA of the CDR3: TGCGCCAGCAGCCTCACGGTCGCGGGAGAGAGTGGGCAGTACTTC. Amino acids: CASSLTVAGESGQYF.

The chain employs TRBV11-2 and TRBJ2-1; 7 bases line up with TRBD2. The CDR3 runs to 16 residues. Germline lookup yields CDR1 SGHAT and CDR2 FQNNGV. V was clipped by 4 bases and J by 4 bases; unmatched bases: 10. The CDR3 region is CASSSGGVGVYNEQFF. CDR3 nucleotide sequence: TGTGCCAGCAGCTCTGGGGGGGTGGGAGTATACAATGAGCAGTTCTTC.

The CDR3: CASSIRQGNTEAFF. The CDR3 DNA sequence: TGTGCCAGTAGTATACGACAGGGTAACACTGAAGCTTTCTTT. The gene calls are TRBV19 and TRBJ1-1, with 7 bases aligning to TRBD1. V was clipped by 2 bases and J by 2 bases; unmatched bases: 2. The CDR3 totals 14 residues. Looked up from germline, CDR1 is LNHDA and CDR2 is SQIVND (reference sequence).

The rearrangement links TRBV7-8 to TRBJ1-1; TRBD1 agrees at 8 bases. There are 14 residues in the CDR3. The junction had 5 bases not matched to a gene; V was cut back by 5 bases and J by 3 bases. The germline gives CDR1 SGHVS, CDR2 FQNEAQ. DNA of the CDR3: TGTGCCAGCAGCACCCAGACAGGGGACACTGAAGCTTTCTTT. This gives the protein CASSTQTGDTEAFF.

This chain connects TRBV29-1 to TRBJ2-5; 15 bases match TRBD2. The CDR3 runs 15 residues. Germline CDR1 is SQVTM and CDR2 is ANQGSEA. V dropped 6 bases and J dropped 2; count of bases not matched to a gene: 4. The CDR3 DNA sequence: TGCAGCGTGACGGGACTAGCGGGAGGACAAGAGACCCAGTACTTC. Encoded protein: CSVTGLAGGQETQYF.

The V gene is TRBV7-9, the J gene TRBJ2-7; perhaps TRBD2 as D (5 bases). CDR1 and CDR2 (germline): SEHNR, FQNEAQ (reference sequence). Trimming stripped 5 bases from V and 4 bases from J, with 21 bases between. This CDR3 region has 16 residues. The DNA of the CDR3 is TGTGCCAGCAGCCCAATAGACGGACTGGCAGATTACGAGCAGTACTTC. The encoded protein is CASSPIDGLADYEQYF.

V gene TRBV5-1 combines with J gene TRBJ2-7; D not certain. Trimming left V 2 bases short and J 3 bases short, with 9 bases between. The CDR3 sequence is 13 residues long. CDR1 SGHRS and CDR2 YFSETQ come from the germline V gene. The CDR3 sequence: CASSFSLLYEQYF. CDR3 DNA: TGCGCCAGCAGCTTTAGTCTTCTCTACGAGCAGTACTTC.

V usage is TRBV5-6 and J usage is TRBJ2-7, with D tentatively TRBD2 (6 bases). The CDR3 is 15 residues long. The ends were cut back, 0 bases at V and 3 bases at J, with 13 bases in the middle. Germline V gives CDR1 SGHDT, CDR2 YYEEEE. The CDR3 reads CASSLAGGGLYEQYF. CDR3 DNA: TGTGCCAGCAGCTTGGCTGGGGGAGGCCTCTACGAGCAGTACTTC.

CDR3 in DNA: TGCGCCAGCAGCATGGGTATAACAGGAAGAGTGTTCATGAACACTGAAGCTTTCTTT. This sequence encodes CASSMGITGRVFMNTEAFF. The chain employs TRBV5-1 and TRBJ1-1, with D possibly matching TRBD1 (5 bases). The CDR3 loop spans 19 amino acids. V was trimmed by 4 bases and J by 0 bases, leaving 25 bases between them. Germline-derived CDR1 and CDR2 are SGHRS and YFSETQ.